This passage covers 26 T cell receptor beta chains from one sample sequenced in a study of T cells after yellow fever vaccination. TCRdb ran MiXCR on the 5' RACE reads and lists one entry per CDR3 protein. The data show roughly 330,000 distinct CDR3 sequences, roughly 4.3% seen once. Sample: PBMCs, taken 5 days after the yellow fever booster vaccination. The source is a man between 18 and 35 years old who received the YFV17D yellow fever vaccine.

The V and J genes are TRBV20-1 and TRBJ2-7; D is undetermined. CDR1 DFQATT and CDR2 SNEGSKA come from the germline V gene (reference sequence). V lost 3 bases and J 3 bases, leaving 12 bases between the germline ends. The CDR3 contains 13 residues. DNA for the CDR3: TGCAGTGCTAGCCACTGGCCCATCTACGAGCAGTACGTC. Its translation: CSASHWPIYEQYV.

This clonotype was recorded a few times. The V gene is TRBV7-3, the J gene TRBJ1-1; D not certain. The CDR3 has 15 residues. Germline lookup yields CDR1 SGHTA and CDR2 FQGTGA. Deletions cut 1 base from V and 1 base from J, with 10 bases between. The CDR3 nucleotides are TGTGCCAGCAGCTTAAGTTTAGGAGCGAACACTGAAGCTTTCTTT. Translation: CASSLSLGANTEAFF.

This clonotype was seen more than once but under ten times. The chain is built from TRBV15 and TRBJ2-5, with no clear D. V was clipped by 0 bases and J by 2 bases, with 7 bases between them. This CDR3 has 14 residues. CDR1 is LNHNV, CDR2 YYDKDF, per germline (reference sequence). The CDR3 is CATSRELLQETQYF. CDR3 nucleotides: TGTGCCACCAGCAGAGAACTTTTACAAGAGACCCAGTACTTC.

The table lists this clonotype with a few counts. The chain links TRBV7-9 to TRBJ2-1; 7 bases match TRBD2. The CDR3 is 15 amino acids. The V and J ends lost 5 bases and 5 bases, in that order; junction bases with no gene match: 9. Germline values: CDR1 SEHNR, CDR2 FQNEAQ (reference sequence). CDR3 sequence: CASSPSASGNNEQFF. The CDR3 DNA follows: TGTGCCAGCAGCCCCTCGGCTAGCGGAAACAATGAGCAGTTCTTC.

The rearrangement links TRBV7-2 to TRBJ1-6; TRBD1 matches at 7 bases. V gave up 5 bases and J gave up 3 bases; unmatched junction bases: 4. The germline gives CDR1 SGHTA, CDR2 FQGNSA. This CDR3 is 15 amino acids long. CDR3 DNA: TGTGCCAGCAGCGCTAGACAGGGCTATAATTCACCCCTCCACTTT. It encodes CASSARQGYNSPLHF.

This clonotype has more than one count but fewer than ten. CDR3 sequence reads: CASSLPPAGRHNEQFF. CDR3 in DNA: TGTGCCAGCAGTCTACCCCCGGCGGGCCGACACAATGAGCAGTTCTTC. The chain carries TRBV12-3 or TRBV12-4 and TRBJ2-1, with D perhaps TRBD2 (5 bases). V shed 5 bases and J shed 5 bases, with 19 bases lying between them. The length of the CDR3 is 16 residues.

This clonotype was seen at least ten times. The rearrangement links TRBV5-1 to TRBJ2-7, with unresolved D. Per germline, CDR1 SGHRS and CDR2 YFSETQ. Trimming took 4 bases from V and 6 from J, leaving 11 bases between them. This CDR3 is 12 amino acids long. In DNA, the CDR3 is TGCGCCAGCAGCCCGGATGGAAGCGAGCAGTACGTC. Its translation: CASSPDGSEQYV.

This clonotype was observed a handful of times. This sequence joins TRBV18 and TRBJ1-1, with D hard to call. This CDR3 is 15 amino acids long. The V gene's germline CDR1 is KGHSH and CDR2 LQKENI. Trimming shortened V by 0 bases and J by 3 bases, and 11 bases separated the two germline ends. DNA for the CDR3: TGTGCCAGCTCACCACCGTCCAGCTACGACACTGAAGCTTTCTTT. Translated: CASSPPSSYDTEAFF.

This chain joins TRBV5-1 and TRBJ2-1; 9 positions agree with TRBD2. The V gene's germline CDR1 is SGHRS and CDR2 YFSETQ. The CDR3 sequence is 14 residues long. Germline trimming cut 5 bases from V and 6 bases from J; bases unmatched to any gene: 6. CDR3 residues: CASSTVAGVNEQFF. The CDR3 nucleotides read TGCGCCAGCAGTACTGTAGCGGGGGTCAATGAGCAGTTCTTC.

The V call is TRBV7-2, the J call TRBJ1-3, with TRBD1 matching 9 bases. V shed 1 base, J shed 7 bases, and the junction held 14 bases outside the gene matches. The CDR3 loop spans 18 amino acids. The V gene's germline CDR1 is SGHTA and CDR2 FQGNSA. This chain's CDR3 is CASSLVVLSDRGRNTIYF. CDR3 DNA: TGTGCCAGCAGCTTAGTGGTTTTGTCGGACAGGGGTCGGAACACCATATATTTT.

There are a few counts of this clonotype. The chain combines TRBV20-1 with TRBJ2-3; 14 bases align to TRBD2. Germline CDR1 is DFQATT and CDR2 is SNEGSKA (reference sequence). The CDR3 has 20 amino acids. V was clipped by 0 bases and J by 0 bases; unmatched bases: 11. CDR3 sequence (DNA): TGCAGTGCTAGAGATCTCCGTGGACTAGCGGGGGGACAAAGCACAGATACGCAGTATTTT. It specifies CSARDLRGLAGGQSTDTQYF.

This clonotype was detected ten times or more. The J gene is TRBJ2-5, the V gene TRBV29-1; D remains unclear. V lost 2 bases to trimming and J lost 7 bases, with 14 bases between them. The length of the CDR3 is 13 residues. In germline, CDR1 is SQVTM, CDR2 ANQGSEA. The CDR3 here is CSVELDPLGTQYF. CDR3 DNA: TGCAGCGTTGAATTGGACCCCTTGGGGACCCAGTACTTC.

This clonotype was detected only a few times. CDR3 coding DNA: TGTGCCAGCTCACCAGAGCGAAACACCGGGGAGCTGTTTTTT. Translated: CASSPERNTGELFF. V is TRBV18 and J is TRBJ2-2; D gene unclear. CDR1 and CDR2 from the germline V gene are KGHSH and LQKENI. The CDR3 is 14 amino acids. The germline V and J ends were trimmed by 2 bases and 2 bases, with 6 bases remaining between them.

Details on this clonotype: The junction does not match germline at one end; this may be a read error. V usage is TRBV5-1 and J usage is TRBJ1-2; 8 bases are shared with TRBD1. Looked up from germline, CDR1 is SGHRS and CDR2 is YFSETQ. The CDR3 loop spans 17 amino acids. CDR3: CASSLSSRTGSYYGYTF. CDR3 nucleotides: TGCGCCAGCAGCTTGTCCAGCCGGACAGGGTCTTACTACGGCTACACCTTC.

This clonotype was found a few times. This chain joins TRBV7-2 and TRBJ2-7; D ambiguous. This CDR3 spans 13 amino acids. Trimming took 1 base from V and 3 from J, leaving 7 bases between them. Looked up from germline, CDR1 is SGHTA and CDR2 is FQGNSA. CDR3 in amino acids: CASSLVGYYEQYV. For the CDR3, the DNA is TGTGCCAGCAGCTTAGTGGGGTACTACGAGCAGTACGTC.

This clonotype came up many times. The chain recombines TRBV7-2 with TRBJ1-2, with D maybe TRBD1 (6 bases). Between the trimmed V and J ends, which lost 4 bases and 8 bases, there was a span of 14 bases. CDR3 length: 13 residues. The germline gives CDR1 SGHTA, CDR2 FQGNSA. CDR3 DNA sequence: TGTGCCAGCAGCTCGTACAGGGTGTCCGGCTACACCTTC. Translation: CASSSYRVSGYTF.

The gene calls are TRBV29-1 and TRBJ2-7; D is tentatively TRBD1 or TRBD2 (7 bases each). Trimming took off 1 base at V and 2 bases at J, with 18 bases between the two ends. This CDR3 region has 16 residues. Germline CDR1 and CDR2: SQVTM and ANQGSEA. The CDR3 sequence is CSVEGAAGQPAYEQYF. CDR3 DNA sequence: TGCAGCGTTGAAGGGGCAGCGGGACAGCCCGCCTACGAGCAGTACTTC.

This clonotype came up many times. This chain uses TRBV4-1 with TRBJ1-2; 11 nucleotides align to TRBD1. V lost 2 bases, J lost 3 bases, and 2 bases stayed unmatched. Per the germline V gene, CDR1 is MGHRA and CDR2 is YSYEKL. The CDR3 is 15 residues long. The chain's CDR3 is CASSQPGQGDYGYTF. CDR3 nucleotide sequence: TGCGCCAGCAGCCAACCGGGACAGGGGGACTATGGCTACACCTTC.

J is TRBJ1-5 and V is TRBV6-2 or TRBV6-3; 9 bases align to TRBD1. The CDR3 runs 15 residues. Germline assignment: CDR1 MNHEY and CDR2 SVGEGT. Unmatched junction bases numbered 8, after V lost 7 bases and J lost 4 bases. The DNA of the CDR3 is TGTGCCAGCAAGGGACCGGGACAGGGAAATCAGCCCCAGCATTTT. Translation: CASKGPGQGNQPQHF.

The sample holds many counts of this clonotype. The CDR3 is CASSESGFDGYTF. In nucleotides, the CDR3 is TGTGCCAGCAGTGAATCTGGGTTCGATGGCTACACCTTC. The V and J genes are TRBV25-1 and TRBJ1-2; D remains ambiguous. The CDR3 consists of 13 residues. The germline CDR1 and CDR2 sequences are MGHDK and SYGVNS. Trimming left V 1 base short and J 6 bases short, with 9 bases between.

This clonotype was seen a handful of times. The gene calls are TRBV5-1 and TRBJ2-3, with 9 nucleotides matching TRBD2. CDR1 and CDR2 from the germline V gene are SGHRS and YFSETQ. Trimming removed 2 bases from V and 3 bases from J; junction bases left unmatched: 4. The CDR3 is 15 residues long. CDR3 region: CASSLVAGATDTQYF. The CDR3, as DNA: TGCGCCAGCAGCTTAGTAGCGGGGGCTACAGATACGCAGTATTTT.

This clonotype has more than one count but fewer than ten. The chain recombines TRBV7-6 with TRBJ2-1; 7 bases fit TRBD1. Looked up from germline, CDR1 is SGHVS and CDR2 is FNYEAQ. There are 15 residues in the CDR3. V lost 7 bases, J lost 6 bases, and 12 bases stayed unmatched. CDR3: CASNTIPRGLNEQFF. In DNA, the CDR3 is TGTGCCAGCAACACAATCCCGAGGGGGCTCAATGAGCAGTTCTTC.

This clonotype has ten or more counts. The chain combines TRBV5-1 with TRBJ1-1; 9 bases are shared with TRBD1. After removal of 4 bases from V and 3 bases from J, the junction contained 7 bases not matched to a gene. Germline-derived CDR1 and CDR2 are SGHRS and YFSETQ. CDR3 length: 15 amino acids. CDR3 bases: TGCGCCAGCAGCGACGGTGACAGGGGGGACACTGAAGCTTTCTTT. This encodes CASSDGDRGDTEAFF.

This clonotype was counted only a few times. The rearrangement joins TRBV27 to TRBJ1-1; D perhaps matches TRBD1 (6 bases). V lost 8 bases to trimming and J lost 5 bases, with 21 bases between them. This CDR3 has 15 amino acids. Per the germline V gene, CDR1 is MNHEY and CDR2 is SMNVEV (reference sequence). The CDR3 spells CASLAQRGLGTEAFF. In nucleotides, the CDR3 is TGTGCCAGCCTCGCCCAACGGGGGCTCGGGACTGAAGCTTTCTTT.

The rearrangement links TRBV2 to TRBJ1-5; D is possibly TRBD1 (5 bases). CDR3 length equals 14 residues. Trimming removed 6 bases from V and 0 bases from J, with 9 bases in between. Germline CDR1 SNHLY, CDR2 FYNNEI. The DNA of the CDR3 is TGTGCCAGCAGCGGGACCAATAGCAATCAGCCCCAGCATTTT. Its translation is CASSGTNSNQPQHF.

This clonotype was seen repeatedly, ten times or more. The V and J genes are TRBV5-1 and TRBJ1-2, with 7 nucleotides matching TRBD1. This CDR3 is 13 amino acids long. Losses at the gene ends were 3 bases for V and 6 bases for J; bases not matched to a gene: 5. Germline assignment: CDR1 SGHRS and CDR2 YFSETQ. The CDR3 spells CASSSTGANGYTF. In DNA, the CDR3 is TGCGCCAGCAGCTCTACAGGGGCAAATGGCTACACCTTC.